This T cell receptor beta chain is drawn from a study of neurological immune-mediated disorders (dated by TCRdb to between 2018 and 2021). About the study as a whole: Among the roughly 34 multiple sclerosis patients, relapsing-remitting MS was present in around 30 and secondary progressive MS was present in 3. Peripheral blood TCR-beta repertoires from HTLV-I-associated myelopathy (HAM/TSP) patients, multiple sclerosis patients and healthy controls were compared by UMI-based sequencing. Of the 60 to 70 subjects in the cohort, some 15 were HAM/TSP patients, about 34 were multiple sclerosis patients, and 20 were healthy controls. The roughly 110 TCR-beta libraries covered PBMC samples along with longitudinal samples, technical triplicates, and paired sorted CD4+ and CD8+ T-cell subsets. Study-wide findings and limitations: No clinical or MRI features were associated with the MS cluster, and the authors said that larger cohorts are needed. Phylogenetic analysis grouped repertoires from 18 of 34 MS patients into a cluster of related CDR3 sequences, suggesting a possible repertoire-level signature. No identical CDR3 amino acid sequences were shared among expanded clones across subjects, suggesting private TCR-beta repertoires in all groups. TCR clonal expansion was highest in HAM/TSP patients and lowest in MS patients, with MS patients falling below even healthy controls.

This clonotype was seen repeatedly, ten times or more. The clone's antigen remains unknown. One base away there is no much larger clone; base qualities are not given. To synthesize cDNA, template-switch 5'RACE was performed with a primer carrying a 10-nucleotide random unique molecular identifier so that each TCR transcript was tagged. Every sequencing run yielded over 180 million TCR-beta sequences covering 15-18 subjects. The RNeasy kit was used to extract total RNA. Using the KAPA Real-time Library Amplification kit, TCR-beta VDJ regions were amplified with primers for the TCR constant region and the 5'RACE anchor. A first PCR added sample indexes and Illumina adaptors, after which a second PCR increased the library yield. After purification with Ampure beads, the TCR product of roughly 650 bp was size-selected on a 2% E-gel SizeSelection system. Before pooling, libraries had their quality checked on a Bioanalyzer, their concentration measured with Qubit, and their quantity determined with the Kapa Library Quantification kit. An Illumina HiSeq 2500 was used to sequence the libraries paired-end at 2 x 150 bp. To increase sequence diversity, about 25-31% phiX was spiked into each library pool. In the paper's pipeline: The quality-filtered reads were processed with the UMI-based MiGEC pipeline, whose error correction step removed more than 75% of the raw TCR sequences. VDJ genes were aligned to IMGT germline references, and clonotypes were defined by unique CDR3 amino acid sequence plus V-J genes. Clonal expansion, Shannon diversity and CDR3 relatedness were evaluated with VDJtools (CalcPairwiseDistances, ClusterSamples), while phylogenetic trees were built in CLCbio workbench. Using coefficient-of-variation modelling across technical triplicates, the study counted a clone as expanded if it had at least 8 unique UMIs. TCRdb handled the public reads itself, with Q25 trimming in fastp and clone calling in MiXCR, and kept productive beta chains. Rows are unified per CDR3 protein, each entry keeping the most common DNA and genes. TCRdb's processing, not the authors' own work, is the source of the V and J calls. The table for this sample lists about 74,000 distinct CDR3 sequences; around 5% of them were counted only once. Around 7.2% of the sample is held by the ten biggest clonotypes.

V is pared back by 3 bases and J by 7 bases, with 9 bases lying between the germline termini. From the cysteine up to the phenylalanine, the CDR3 has a length of 13 residues. The read is trimmed to its CDR3 DNA, 39 bases read in frame from base 1. CDR1 and CDR2 are read off the germline V gene (reference sequence) as LNHNV and YYDKDF. Libraries from unsorted PBMCs were made from 2 million PBMCs kept in RNAlater at -80 degrees C until RNA extraction. Multiple sclerosis patients were enrolled in a US clinical protocol under which disease progression was evaluated by magnetic resonance imaging. Peripheral blood was subjected to Ficoll-Hypaque density gradient centrifugation to isolate PBMCs, which were then cryopreserved in liquid nitrogen.

The chain couples TRBV15 to TRBJ2-2, and TRBD1 may be the D gene, going by 5 matching bases. The receptor was derived from a man aged 18 to 30 with multiple sclerosis. The sequenced material came from PBMCs. The nucleotides read TGTGCCACCAGCAGGCGACAGAGCGGGGAGCTGTTTTTT. It specifies CATSRRQSGELFF.